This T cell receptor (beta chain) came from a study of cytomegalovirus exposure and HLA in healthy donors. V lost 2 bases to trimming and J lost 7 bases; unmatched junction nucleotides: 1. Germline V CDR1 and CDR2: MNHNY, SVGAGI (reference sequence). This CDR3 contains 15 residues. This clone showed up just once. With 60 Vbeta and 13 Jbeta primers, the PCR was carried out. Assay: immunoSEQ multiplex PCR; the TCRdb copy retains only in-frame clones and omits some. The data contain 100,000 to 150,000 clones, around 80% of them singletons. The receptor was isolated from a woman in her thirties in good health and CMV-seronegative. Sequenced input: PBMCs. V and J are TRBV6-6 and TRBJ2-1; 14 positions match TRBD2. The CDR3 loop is CASSYGTSGSNEQFF. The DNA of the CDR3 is TGTGCCAGCAGTTACGGGACTAGCGGGAGTAATGAGCAGTTCTTC.